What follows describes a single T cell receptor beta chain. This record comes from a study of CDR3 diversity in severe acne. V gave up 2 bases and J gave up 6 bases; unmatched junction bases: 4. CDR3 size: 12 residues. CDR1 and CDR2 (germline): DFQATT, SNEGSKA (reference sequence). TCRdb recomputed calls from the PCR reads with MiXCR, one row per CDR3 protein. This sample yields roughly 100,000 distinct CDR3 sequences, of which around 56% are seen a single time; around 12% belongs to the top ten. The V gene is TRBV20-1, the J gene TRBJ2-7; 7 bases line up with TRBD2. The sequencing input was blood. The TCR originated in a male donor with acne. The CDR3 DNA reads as TGCAGTGCTAGACCGGGGGGACCCGAGCAGTACTTC. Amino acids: CSARPGGPEQYF.